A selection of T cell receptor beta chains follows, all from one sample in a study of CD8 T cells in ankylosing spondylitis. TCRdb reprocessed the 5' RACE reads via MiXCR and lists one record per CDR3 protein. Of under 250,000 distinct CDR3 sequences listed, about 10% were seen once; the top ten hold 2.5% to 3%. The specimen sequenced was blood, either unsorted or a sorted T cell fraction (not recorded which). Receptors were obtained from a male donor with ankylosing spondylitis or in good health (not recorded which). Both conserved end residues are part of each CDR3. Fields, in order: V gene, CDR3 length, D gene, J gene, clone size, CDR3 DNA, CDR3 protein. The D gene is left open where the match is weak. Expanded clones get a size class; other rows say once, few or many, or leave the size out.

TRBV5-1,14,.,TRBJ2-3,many,TGCGCCAGCACCCAGGGACTCTCCACAGATACGCAGTATTTT,CASTQGLSTDTQYF
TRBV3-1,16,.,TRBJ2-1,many,TGTGCCAGCAGCCAAGTTGGGGGGACAATACCCAGTAGGAGTGTCTTC,CASSQVGGTIPSRSVF
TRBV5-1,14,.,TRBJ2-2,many,TGCGCCAGCAGCCTAGATGGGGCCACCGGGGAGCTGTTTTTT,CASSLDGATGELFF
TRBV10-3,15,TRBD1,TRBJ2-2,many,TGTGCCATCGAGTCCGGGACAGGGGTTACCGGGGAGCTGTTTTTT,CAIESGTGVTGELFF
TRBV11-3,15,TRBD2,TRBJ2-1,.,TGTGCCAGCAGCTTTTGGGCGGGGGGGTACAATGAGCAGTTCTTC,CASSFWAGGYNEQFF
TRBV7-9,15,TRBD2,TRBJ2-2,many,TGTGCCAGCATCGCAACTAGCGGGGGGGCCGGGGAGCTGTTTTTT,CASIATSGGAGELFF
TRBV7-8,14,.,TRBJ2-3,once,TGTGCCAGCAGCTTAGTGTCAGTCCAAGATACGCAGTATTTT,CASSLVSVQDTQYF
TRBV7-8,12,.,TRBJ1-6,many,TGTGCCAGCAGCGGGGGCGCGTACCCACTCCACTTT,CASSGGAYPLHF
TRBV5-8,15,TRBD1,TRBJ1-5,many,TGTGCCAGCAGCCTTGACAGGGGAATAGGACAGCCCCAGCATTTT,CASSLDRGIGQPQHF
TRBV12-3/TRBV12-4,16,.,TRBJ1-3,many,TGTGCCAGCAGTTTAAGTCGTCGGAGCACTGGAAACACCATATATTTT,CASSLSRRSTGNTIYF
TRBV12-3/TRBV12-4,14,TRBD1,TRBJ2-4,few,TGTGCCAGCAGTAAAGACAGGGGCAAAAACATTCAGTACTTC,CASSKDRGKNIQYF
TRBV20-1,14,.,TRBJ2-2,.,TGCAGTGCTCCCGGGACCCAGAACACCGGGGAGCTGTTTTTT,CSAPGTQNTGELFF
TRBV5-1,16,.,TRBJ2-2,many,TGCGCCAGCAGCTCGGGACTTCGGACGGATACCGGGGAGCTGTTTTTT,CASSSGLRTDTGELFF
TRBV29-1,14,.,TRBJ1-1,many,TGCAGCGTTGGGATCCCCAGGGGAATCACTGAAGCTTTCTTT,CSVGIPRGITEAFF
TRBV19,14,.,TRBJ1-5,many,TGTGCCAGTAGTAGGTCAGACCGCAATCAGCCCCAGCATTTT,CASSRSDRNQPQHF
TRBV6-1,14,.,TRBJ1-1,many,TGTGCCAGCAGCCCCCGTATCGGGAACACTGAAGCTTTCTTT,CASSPRIGNTEAFF
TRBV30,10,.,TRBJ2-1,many,TGTGCCTGGGGCGTAGGGGAGCAGTTCTTC,CAWGVGEQFF
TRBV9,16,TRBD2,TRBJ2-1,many,TGTGCCAGCAGCCCATCTAGCGGGGGCCTTTCCCAGGAGCAGTTCTTC,CASSPSSGGLSQEQFF
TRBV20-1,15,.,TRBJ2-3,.,TGCAGTGCTCCCCGTTTCGGGGGCTTCACAGATACGCAGTATTTT,CSAPRFGGFTDTQYF
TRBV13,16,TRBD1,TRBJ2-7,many,TGTGCCAGCAGCTCGCCTCGGACAGGGGAAATCCACGAGCAGTACTTC,CASSSPRTGEIHEQYF
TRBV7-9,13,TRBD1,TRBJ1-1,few,TGTGCCAGCAGCCGGGGACAGGGGTTAAAAGCTTTCTTT,CASSRGQGLKAFF
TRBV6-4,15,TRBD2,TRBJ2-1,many,TGTGCCAGCAGTGAGGGACTAGCGGGGTTGGATGAGCAGTTCTTC,CASSEGLAGLDEQFF
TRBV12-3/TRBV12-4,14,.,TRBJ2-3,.,TGTGCCAGCAGTTTAATTGAAGGGGCAGATACGCAGTATTTT,CASSLIEGADTQYF